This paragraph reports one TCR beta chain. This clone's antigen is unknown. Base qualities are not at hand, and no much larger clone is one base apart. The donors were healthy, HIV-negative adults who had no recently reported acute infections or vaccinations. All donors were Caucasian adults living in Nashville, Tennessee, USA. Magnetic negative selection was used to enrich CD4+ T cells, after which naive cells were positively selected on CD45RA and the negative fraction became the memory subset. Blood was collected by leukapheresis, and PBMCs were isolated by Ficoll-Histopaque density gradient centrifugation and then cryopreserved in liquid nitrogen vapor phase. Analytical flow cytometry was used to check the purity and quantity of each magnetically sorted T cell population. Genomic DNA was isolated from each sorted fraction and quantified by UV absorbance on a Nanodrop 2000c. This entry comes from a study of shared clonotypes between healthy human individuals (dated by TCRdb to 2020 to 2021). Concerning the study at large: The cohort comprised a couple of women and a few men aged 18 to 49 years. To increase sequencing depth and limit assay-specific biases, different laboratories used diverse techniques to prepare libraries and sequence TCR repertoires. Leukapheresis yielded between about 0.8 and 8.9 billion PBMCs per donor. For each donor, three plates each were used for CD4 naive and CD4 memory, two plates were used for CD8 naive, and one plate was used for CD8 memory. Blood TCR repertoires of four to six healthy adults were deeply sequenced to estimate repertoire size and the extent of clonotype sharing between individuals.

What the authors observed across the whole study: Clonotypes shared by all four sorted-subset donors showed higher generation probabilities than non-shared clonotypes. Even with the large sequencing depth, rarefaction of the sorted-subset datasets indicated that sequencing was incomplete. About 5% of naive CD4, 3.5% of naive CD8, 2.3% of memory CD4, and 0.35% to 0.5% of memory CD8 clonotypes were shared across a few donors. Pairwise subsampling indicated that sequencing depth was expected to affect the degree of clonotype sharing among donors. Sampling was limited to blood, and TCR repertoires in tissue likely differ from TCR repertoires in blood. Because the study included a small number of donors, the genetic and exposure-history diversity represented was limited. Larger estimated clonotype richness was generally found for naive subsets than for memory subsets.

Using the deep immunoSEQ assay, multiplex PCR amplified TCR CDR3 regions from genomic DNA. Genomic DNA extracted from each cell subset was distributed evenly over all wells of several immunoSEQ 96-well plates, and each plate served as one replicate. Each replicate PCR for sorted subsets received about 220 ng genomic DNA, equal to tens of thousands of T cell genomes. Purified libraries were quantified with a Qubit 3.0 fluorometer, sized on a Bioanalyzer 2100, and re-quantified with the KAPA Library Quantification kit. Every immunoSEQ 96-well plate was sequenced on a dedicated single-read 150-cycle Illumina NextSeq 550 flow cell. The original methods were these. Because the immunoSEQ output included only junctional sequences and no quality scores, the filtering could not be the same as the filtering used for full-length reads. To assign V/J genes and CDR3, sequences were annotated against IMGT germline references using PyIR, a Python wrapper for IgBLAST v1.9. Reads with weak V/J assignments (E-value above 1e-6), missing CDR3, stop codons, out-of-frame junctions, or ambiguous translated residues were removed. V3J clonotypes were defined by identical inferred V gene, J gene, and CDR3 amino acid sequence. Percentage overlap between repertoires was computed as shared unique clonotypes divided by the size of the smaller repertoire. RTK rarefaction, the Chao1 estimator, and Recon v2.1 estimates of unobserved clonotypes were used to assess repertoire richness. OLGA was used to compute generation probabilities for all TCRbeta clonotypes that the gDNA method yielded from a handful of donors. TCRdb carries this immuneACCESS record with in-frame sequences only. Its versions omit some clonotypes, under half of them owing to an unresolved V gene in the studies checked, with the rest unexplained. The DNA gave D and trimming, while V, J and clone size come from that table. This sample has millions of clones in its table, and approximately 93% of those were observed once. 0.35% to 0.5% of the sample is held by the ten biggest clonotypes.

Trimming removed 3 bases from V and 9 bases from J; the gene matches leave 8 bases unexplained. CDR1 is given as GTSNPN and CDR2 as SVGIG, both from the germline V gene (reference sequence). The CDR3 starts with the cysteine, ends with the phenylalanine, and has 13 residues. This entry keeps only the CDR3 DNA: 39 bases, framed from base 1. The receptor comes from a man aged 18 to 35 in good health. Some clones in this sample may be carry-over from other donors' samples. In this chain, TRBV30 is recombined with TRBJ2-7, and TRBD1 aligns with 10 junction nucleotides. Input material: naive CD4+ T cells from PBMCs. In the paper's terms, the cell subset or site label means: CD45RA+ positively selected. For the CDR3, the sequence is CAWSKGQGMMQYF. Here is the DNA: TGTGCCTGGAGCAAGGGACAGGGGATGATGCAGTACTTC.